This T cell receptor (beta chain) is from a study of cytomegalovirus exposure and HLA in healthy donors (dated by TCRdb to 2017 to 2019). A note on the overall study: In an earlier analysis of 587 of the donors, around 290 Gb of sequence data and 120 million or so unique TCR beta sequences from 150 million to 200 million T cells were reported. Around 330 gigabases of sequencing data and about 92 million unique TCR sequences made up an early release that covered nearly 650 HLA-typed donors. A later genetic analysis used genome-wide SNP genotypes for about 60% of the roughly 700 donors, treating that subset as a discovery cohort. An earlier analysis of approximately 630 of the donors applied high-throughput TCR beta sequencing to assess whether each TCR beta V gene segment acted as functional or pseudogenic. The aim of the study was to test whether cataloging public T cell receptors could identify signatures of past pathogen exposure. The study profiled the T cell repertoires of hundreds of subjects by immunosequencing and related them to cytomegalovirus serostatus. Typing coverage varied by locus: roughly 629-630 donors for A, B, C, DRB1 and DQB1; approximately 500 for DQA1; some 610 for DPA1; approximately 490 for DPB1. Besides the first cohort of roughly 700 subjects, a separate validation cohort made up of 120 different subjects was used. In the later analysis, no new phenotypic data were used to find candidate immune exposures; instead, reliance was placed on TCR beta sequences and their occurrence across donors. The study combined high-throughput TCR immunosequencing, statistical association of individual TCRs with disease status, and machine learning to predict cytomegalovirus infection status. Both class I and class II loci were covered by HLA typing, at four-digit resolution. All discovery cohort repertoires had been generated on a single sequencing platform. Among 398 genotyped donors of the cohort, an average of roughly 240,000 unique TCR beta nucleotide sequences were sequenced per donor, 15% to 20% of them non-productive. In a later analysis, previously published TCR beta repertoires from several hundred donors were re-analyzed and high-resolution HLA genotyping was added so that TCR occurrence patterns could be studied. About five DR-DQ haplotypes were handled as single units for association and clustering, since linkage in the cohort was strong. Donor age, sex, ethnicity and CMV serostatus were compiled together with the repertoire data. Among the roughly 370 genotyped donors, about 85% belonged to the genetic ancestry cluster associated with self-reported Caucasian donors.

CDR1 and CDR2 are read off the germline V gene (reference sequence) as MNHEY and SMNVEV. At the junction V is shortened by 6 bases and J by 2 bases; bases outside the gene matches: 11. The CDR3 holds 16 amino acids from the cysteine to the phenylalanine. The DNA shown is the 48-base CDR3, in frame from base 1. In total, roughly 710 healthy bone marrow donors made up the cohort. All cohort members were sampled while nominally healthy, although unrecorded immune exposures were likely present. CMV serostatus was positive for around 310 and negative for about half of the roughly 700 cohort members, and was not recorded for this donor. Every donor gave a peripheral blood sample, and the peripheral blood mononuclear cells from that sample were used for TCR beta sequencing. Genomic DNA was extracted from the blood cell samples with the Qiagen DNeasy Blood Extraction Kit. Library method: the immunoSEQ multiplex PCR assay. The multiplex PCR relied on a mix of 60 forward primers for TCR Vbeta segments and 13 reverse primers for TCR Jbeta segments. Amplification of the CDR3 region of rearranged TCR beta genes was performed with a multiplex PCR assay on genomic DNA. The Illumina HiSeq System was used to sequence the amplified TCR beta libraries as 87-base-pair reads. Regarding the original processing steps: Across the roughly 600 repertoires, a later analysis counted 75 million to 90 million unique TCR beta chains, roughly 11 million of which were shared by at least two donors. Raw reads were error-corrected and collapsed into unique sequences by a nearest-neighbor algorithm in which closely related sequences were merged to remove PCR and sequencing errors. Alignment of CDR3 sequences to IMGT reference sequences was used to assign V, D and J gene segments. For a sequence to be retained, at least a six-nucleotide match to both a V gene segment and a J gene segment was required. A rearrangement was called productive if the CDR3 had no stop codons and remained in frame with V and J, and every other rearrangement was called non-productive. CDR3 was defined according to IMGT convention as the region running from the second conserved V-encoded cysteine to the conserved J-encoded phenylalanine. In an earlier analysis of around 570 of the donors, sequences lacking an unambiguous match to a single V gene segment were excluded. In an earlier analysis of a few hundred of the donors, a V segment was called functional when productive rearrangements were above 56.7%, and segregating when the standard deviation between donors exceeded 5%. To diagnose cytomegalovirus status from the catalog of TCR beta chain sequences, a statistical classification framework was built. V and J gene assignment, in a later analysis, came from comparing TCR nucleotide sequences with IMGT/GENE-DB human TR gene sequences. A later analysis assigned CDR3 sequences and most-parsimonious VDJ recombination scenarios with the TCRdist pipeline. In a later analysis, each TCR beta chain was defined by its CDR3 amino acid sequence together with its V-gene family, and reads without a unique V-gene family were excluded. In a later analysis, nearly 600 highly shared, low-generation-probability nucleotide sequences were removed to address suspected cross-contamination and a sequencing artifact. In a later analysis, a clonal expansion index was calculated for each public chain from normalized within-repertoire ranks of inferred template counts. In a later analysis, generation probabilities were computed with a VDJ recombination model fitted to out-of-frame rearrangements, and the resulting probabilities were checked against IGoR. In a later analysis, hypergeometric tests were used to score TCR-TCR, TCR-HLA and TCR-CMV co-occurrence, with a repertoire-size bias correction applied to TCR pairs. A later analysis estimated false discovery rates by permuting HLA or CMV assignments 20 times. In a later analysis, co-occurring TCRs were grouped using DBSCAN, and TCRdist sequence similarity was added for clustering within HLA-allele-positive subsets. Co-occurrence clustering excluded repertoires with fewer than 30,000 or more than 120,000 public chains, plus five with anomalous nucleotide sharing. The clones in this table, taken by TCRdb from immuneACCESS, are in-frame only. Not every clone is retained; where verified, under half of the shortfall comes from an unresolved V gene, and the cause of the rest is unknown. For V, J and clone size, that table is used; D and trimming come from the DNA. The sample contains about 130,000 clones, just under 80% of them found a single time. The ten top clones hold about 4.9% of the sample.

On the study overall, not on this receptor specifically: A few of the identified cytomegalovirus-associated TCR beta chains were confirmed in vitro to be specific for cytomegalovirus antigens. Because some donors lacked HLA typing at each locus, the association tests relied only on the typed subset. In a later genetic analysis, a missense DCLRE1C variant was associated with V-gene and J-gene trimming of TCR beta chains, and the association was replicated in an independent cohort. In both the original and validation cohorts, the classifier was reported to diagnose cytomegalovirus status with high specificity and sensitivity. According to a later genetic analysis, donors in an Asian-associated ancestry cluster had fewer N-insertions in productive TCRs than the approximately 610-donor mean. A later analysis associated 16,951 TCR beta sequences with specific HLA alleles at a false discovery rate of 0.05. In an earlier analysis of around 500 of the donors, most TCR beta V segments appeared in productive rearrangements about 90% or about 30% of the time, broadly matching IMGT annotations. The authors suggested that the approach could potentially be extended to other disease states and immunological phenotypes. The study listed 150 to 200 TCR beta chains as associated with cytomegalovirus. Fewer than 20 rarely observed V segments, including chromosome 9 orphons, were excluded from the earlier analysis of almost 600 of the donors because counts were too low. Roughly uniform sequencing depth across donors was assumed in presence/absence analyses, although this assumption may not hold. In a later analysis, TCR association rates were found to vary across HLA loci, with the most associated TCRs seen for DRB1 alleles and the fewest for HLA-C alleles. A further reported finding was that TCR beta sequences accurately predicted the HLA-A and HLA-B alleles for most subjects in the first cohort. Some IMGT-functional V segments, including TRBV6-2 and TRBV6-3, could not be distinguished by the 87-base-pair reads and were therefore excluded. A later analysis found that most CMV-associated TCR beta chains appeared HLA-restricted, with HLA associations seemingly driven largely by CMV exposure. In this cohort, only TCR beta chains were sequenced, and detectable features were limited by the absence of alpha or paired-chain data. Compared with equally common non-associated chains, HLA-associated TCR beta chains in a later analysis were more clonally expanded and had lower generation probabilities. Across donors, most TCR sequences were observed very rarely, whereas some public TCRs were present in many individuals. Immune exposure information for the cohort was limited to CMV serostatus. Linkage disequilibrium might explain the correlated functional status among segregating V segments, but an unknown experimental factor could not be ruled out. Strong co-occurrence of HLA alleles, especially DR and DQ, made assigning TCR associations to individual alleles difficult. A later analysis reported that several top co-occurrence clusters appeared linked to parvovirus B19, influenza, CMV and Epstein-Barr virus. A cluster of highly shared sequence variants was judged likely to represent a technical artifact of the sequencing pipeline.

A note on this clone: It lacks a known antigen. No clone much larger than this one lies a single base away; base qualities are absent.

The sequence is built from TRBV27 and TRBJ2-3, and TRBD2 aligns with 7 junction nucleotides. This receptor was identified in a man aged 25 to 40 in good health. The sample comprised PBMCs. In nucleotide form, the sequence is TGTGCCAGCAGGGTCGATCCGGGACTAATCACAGATACGCAGTATTTT. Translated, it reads CASRVDPGLITDTQYF.